Sequencing of this TCR beta chain was carried out in a study of shared clonotypes between healthy human individuals. Positively selected for CCR7, the CD45RO-negative cells used as naive CD8 cells excluded terminally differentiated effector memory CD45RA+ cells. Tens of thousands of T cell genomes, or about 200 ng DNA, went into the sorted-subset replicate PCRs. In the original workflow: ImmunoSEQ output held junction-only sequences without quality scores, so filtering differed. This table comes from immunoSEQ multiplex PCR, and its TCRdb copy is limited to in-frame clones, with some not included. Clonal size and the V and J genes are those of that table, whereas D and trimming came from the DNA. Here the sample spans about 2.1 million clones, around 93% being singletons. Per the germline V gene, CDR1 is SNHLY and CDR2 is FYNNEI. V dropped 6 bases and J dropped 4 bases, with 9 bases sitting between them. This CDR3 contains 12 residues.

The V call is TRBV2, the J call TRBJ2-5, with D hard to call. The sequenced sample was naive CD8+ T cells from PBMCs. This TCR was recovered from a man aged 18 to 29 in good health. Some clones in this sample may be carry-over from other donors' samples. Here the CDR3 DNA reads TGTGCCAGCAGGGACGAGGCAGAGACCCAGTACTTC. It is translated as CASRDEAETQYF.